Presented here are 30 T cell receptor beta chains from one specimen sequenced in a study of sequential checkpoint blockade in melanoma. Clones were read by immunoSEQ multiplex PCR, and TCRdb kept only the in-frame ones, dropping some. The repertoire has around 20,000 clones, around 80% of them found once; the top ten carry 25% to 35%. The treatment here: randomized to nivolumab then ipilimumab (arm A) or the reverse (arm B). The sample consisted of CD8+ T cells sorted from blood (inferred from file names), taken from a patient given nivolumab and ipilimumab in sequence. The receptors here all came from a human donor with melanoma.

V is TRBV27 and J is TRBJ2-5, with TRBD1 identical over 12 bases. The last part of the DNA fits TRBJ2-7 better; the J call may be wrong. The CDR3 runs 16 residues. Germline loops: CDR1 MNHEY, CDR2 SMNVEV (reference sequence). Here the CDR3 DNA reads TGTGCCAGCAGTTTATTGGGGGACAGGGGGCTGTACGAGCAGTACTTC. The encoded protein is CASSLLGDRGLYEQYF.

The chain links TRBV19 to TRBJ1-5; D is ambiguous. With 4 bases removed from V and 5 bases from J, the gap between germline ends came to 9 bases. The CDR3 runs to 13 residues. CDR1 is LNHDA and CDR2 is SQIVND in the germline V gene (reference sequence). In DNA form, the CDR3 reads TGTGCCAGTAGTACCTTCGGGTATCAGCCCCAGCATTTT. Its protein is CASSTFGYQPQHF.

This clone was seen a few times. This chain's CDR3 is CASSSQAGGVEQYF. CDR3 DNA sequence: TGTGCCAGCAGTTCTCAAGCGGGAGGCGTTGAGCAGTACTTC. This sequence joins TRBV27 and TRBJ2-7; 9 bases map to TRBD2. Germline trimming cut 4 bases from V and 7 bases from J; bases unmatched to any gene: 8. The germline V gene encodes CDR1 MNHEY and CDR2 SMNVEV (reference sequence). The CDR3 consists of 14 residues.

This sequence joins TRBV11-2 and TRBJ2-5; 9 nucleotides line up with TRBD2. V lost 5 bases to trimming and J lost 4 bases; unmatched junction nucleotides: 8. Germline V gene lookup returns CDR1 SGHAT and CDR2 FQNNGV. The CDR3 consists of 15 residues. The CDR3 is CASSTLAGVGETQYF. Here the CDR3 DNA reads TGTGCCAGCAGCACCTTAGCGGGAGTAGGAGAGACCCAGTACTTC.

This clone turned up a few times. The V gene is TRBV6-5, the J gene TRBJ2-2; weak D call: TRBD1 (5 bases). The germline gives CDR1 MNHEY, CDR2 SVGAGI. This CDR3 is built from 15 residues. V dropped 10 bases and J dropped 4 bases, with 19 bases sitting between them. The CDR3 region is CAIAQGGSFTGELFF. CDR3 nucleotide sequence: TGTGCCATCGCCCAGGGTGGGTCGTTCACCGGGGAGCTGTTTTTT.

The chain links TRBV27 to TRBJ1-6; D ambiguous. This CDR3 region has 12 residues. The ends were cut back, 7 bases at V and 8 bases at J, with 9 bases in the middle. Looked up from germline, CDR1 is MNHEY and CDR2 is SMNVEV (reference sequence). The CDR3 DNA reads TGTGCCAGCACGGGCGGGGATTCACCCCTCCACTTT. Encoded protein: CASTGGDSPLHF.

The V and J genes are TRBV4-2 and TRBJ2-7; maybe TRBD1 (6 bases). Germline V CDR1 and CDR2: LGHNA, YNFKEQ. Trimming removed 3 bases at V and 0 bases at J, with 15 bases between. The CDR3 totals 16 residues. The DNA for the CDR3 is TGTGCCAGCAGCCAGACGGGACACGGGCTCTCCTACGAGCAGTACTTC. This sequence encodes CASSQTGHGLSYEQYF.

The chain couples TRBV19 to TRBJ2-3, with 7 bases identical to TRBD1. The CDR3 extends over 14 amino acids. The germline CDR1 and CDR2 sequences are LNHDA and SQIVND (reference sequence). J lost 4 bases, V lost 6 bases, and 7 bases had no gene match. The DNA for the CDR3 is TGTGCCAGTAGCGGCAGGGGGTCATCAGATACGCAGTATTTT. This translates into CASSGRGSSDTQYF.

In DNA, the CDR3 is TGTGCCAGCAGTTGGGACAGGAGTAGGCGCACAGATACGCAGTATTTT. As protein: CASSWDRSRRTDTQYF. The chain combines TRBV2 with TRBJ2-3; 8 bases fit TRBD1. With 5 bases clipped from V and 1 base from J, the junction kept 8 bases outside the gene matches. This CDR3 contains 16 residues. The germline gives CDR1 SNHLY, CDR2 FYNNEI.

The rearrangement links TRBV13 to TRBJ2-1; D might be TRBD2 (6 bases). In germline, CDR1 is PRHDT, CDR2 FYEKMQ (reference sequence). V dropped 6 bases and J dropped 7 bases, with 16 bases sitting between them. The CDR3 runs 14 residues. CDR3 in amino acids: CASSLNGAGNEQFF. Written as DNA, the CDR3 is TGTGCCAGCAGTCTTAATGGGGCGGGGAATGAGCAGTTCTTC.

The chain employs TRBV4-2 and TRBJ2-1; weak D call: TRBD2 (8 bases). The germline V gene has CDR1 LGHNA and CDR2 YNFKEQ. The CDR3 is 16 amino acids. V shed 0 bases and J shed 7 bases, with 16 bases lying between them. CDR3: CASSQDEGASGNEQFF. Here the CDR3 DNA reads TGTGCCAGCAGCCAAGATGAGGGGGCTAGCGGGAATGAGCAGTTCTTC.

The genes are TRBV6-5 and TRBJ2-5, with D possibly being TRBD2 (5 bases). CDR3 length: 14 residues. Germline values: CDR1 MNHEY, CDR2 SVGAGI. The V gene lost 7 bases and the J gene lost 0 bases, with 12 bases spanning the gap. CDR3 region: CASKPGMYQETQYF. In DNA, the CDR3 is TGTGCCAGCAAACCGGGGATGTACCAAGAGACCCAGTACTTC.

The chain links TRBV18 to TRBJ2-1; TRBD1 matches 10 bases. The length of the CDR3 is 15 residues. The J segment lost 3 bases and the V segment lost 2 bases, leaving 1 base of the junction unmatched. Germline values: CDR1 KGHSH, CDR2 LQKENI. The CDR3 bases are TGTGCCAGCTCACCATGGACAGGGGGCTACAATGAGCAGTTCTTC. Its protein is CASSPWTGGYNEQFF.

CDR3 protein: CASNVGIGGYGYTF. The CDR3, as DNA: TGTGCCAGTAACGTCGGAATTGGAGGCTATGGCTACACCTTC. J is TRBJ1-2 and V is TRBV19, with D unresolved. The germline V gene has CDR1 LNHDA and CDR2 SQIVND (reference sequence). This CDR3 spans 14 amino acids. Trimming pared 7 bases from V and 4 bases from J, leaving 16 bases between.

This clone was seen a handful of times. The V and J genes are TRBV6-4 and TRBJ2-3; 8 positions match TRBD2. Germline loops: CDR1 MRHNA, CDR2 SNTAGT. Trimming at V came to 4 bases and at J to 4 bases, leaving 10 bases not matched to a gene. The CDR3 spans 16 residues. CDR3 residues: CASSVSLAGGSDTQYF. The CDR3 region has the DNA TGTGCCAGCAGTGTGTCCCTGGCGGGAGGCTCAGATACGCAGTATTTT.

This clone was recorded a few times. The chain joins TRBV15 to TRBJ1-2, with 7 bases fitting TRBD1. Germline-derived CDR1 and CDR2 are LNHNV and YYDKDF (reference sequence). This CDR3 has 15 amino acids. Trimming at V came to 4 bases and at J to 7 bases, leaving 12 bases not matched to a gene. The CDR3 nucleotides read TGTGCCACCAGCACAGGAGGGGGCACCCCCTTTGGCTACACCTTC. As protein: CATSTGGGTPFGYTF.

This CDR3 reads CASSPLSGEQYF. DNA of the CDR3: TGTGCCAGCAGCCCTCTCTCCGGCGAGCAGTACTTC. This chain connects TRBV6-5 to TRBJ2-7; D gene ambiguous. Germline V CDR1 and CDR2: MNHEY, SVGAGI. The ends were cut back, 6 bases at V and 6 bases at J, with 12 bases in the middle. This CDR3 comprises 12 residues.

The V call is TRBV28, the J call TRBJ2-7, with 12 bases identical to TRBD1. The CDR3 covers 15 residues. Germline V gene lookup returns CDR1 MDHEN and CDR2 SYDVKM. V dropped 3 bases and J dropped 5; count of bases not matched to a gene: 5. The CDR3 loop reads CASSFVGTGGDEQYF. The CDR3 coding sequence is TGTGCCAGCAGTTTTGTTGGGACAGGGGGCGACGAGCAGTACTTC.

The V and J genes are TRBV27 and TRBJ2-1, with 8 bases identical to TRBD2. After removal of 5 bases from V and 4 bases from J, the junction contained 4 bases not matched to a gene. Germline-derived CDR1 and CDR2 are MNHEY and SMNVEV (reference sequence). This CDR3 has 14 residues. The CDR3 nucleotides are TGTGCCAGCAGTCAACTAGCGGAGTACAATGAGCAGTTCTTC. Translating it yields CASSQLAEYNEQFF.

The rearrangement joins TRBV27 to TRBJ2-7; a possible D gene is TRBD1 (6 bases). Per germline, CDR1 MNHEY and CDR2 SMNVEV (reference sequence). The V gene lost 3 bases and the J gene lost 5 bases, with 11 bases spanning the gap. The CDR3 sequence is 13 residues long. This CDR3 is CASSFQGSHEQYF. CDR3 sequence (DNA): TGTGCCAGCAGTTTCCAGGGGAGTCACGAGCAGTACTTC.

The rearrangement uses TRBV28 and TRBJ2-7; D gene unclear. The V gene lost 2 bases and the J gene lost 1 base, with 3 bases spanning the gap. The V gene's germline CDR1 is MDHEN and CDR2 SYDVKM. The CDR3 totals 12 residues. The chain's CDR3 is CASSLASYEQYF. CDR3 coding DNA: TGTGCCAGCAGTTTAGCGTCCTACGAGCAGTACTTC.

Concerning this clone itself: One junction end disagrees with the germline gene, perhaps due to a read error. The genes are TRBV30 and TRBJ2-1; a possible D gene is TRBD1 (6 bases). The CDR3 has 14 residues. Germline V gives CDR1 GTSNPN, CDR2 SVGIG (reference sequence). The CDR3 here is CAWSSTGGYNGQFF. The CDR3 DNA sequence: TGTGCCTGGAGTTCGACAGGCGGATACAATGGGCAGTTCTTC.

The chain carries TRBV29-1 and TRBJ1-2, with 12 bases that match TRBD1. Trimming took 3 bases from V and 2 from J; bases not matched to a gene: 10. The CDR3 consists of 17 residues. CDR1 is SQVTM and CDR2 is ANQGSEA in the germline V gene. The CDR3 here is CSVDLGDRGLQNYGYTF. The DNA for the CDR3 is TGCAGCGTTGATTTGGGGGACAGGGGGCTTCAGAACTATGGCTACACCTTC.

The count of this clone is one. The chain joins TRBV28 to TRBJ2-1; TRBD1 might be the D (5 bases). The CDR3 totals 16 residues. Germline CDR1 MDHEN, CDR2 SYDVKM. V was shortened by 6 bases and J by 6 bases, with 21 bases between the two germline ends. CDR3 protein: CASRLTSIGALNEQFF. The CDR3 region has the DNA TGTGCCAGCAGACTTACCTCGATAGGGGCCCTCAATGAGCAGTTCTTC.

In its sample, this clone is medium-sized. The gene calls are TRBV5-1 and TRBJ1-1, with TRBD1 as a possible D gene (6 bases). The CDR3 covers 13 residues. Germline assignment: CDR1 SGHRS and CDR2 YFSETQ. V gave up 4 bases and J gave up 4 bases, with 11 bases separating them. CDR3 region: CASSPPDSTEAFF. For the CDR3, the DNA is TGCGCCAGCAGCCCCCCGGACAGCACTGAAGCTTTCTTT. Variable domain in full (rest from reference TRBV5-1 and TRBJ1-1): KAGVTQTPRYLIKTRGQQVTLSCSPISGHRSVSWYQQTPGQGLQFLFEYFSETQRNKGNFPGRFSGRQFSNSRSEMNVSTLELGDSALYLCASSPPDSTEAFFGQGTRLTVV.

The chain employs TRBV19 and TRBJ1-4; 8 nucleotides align to TRBD1. Germline assignment: CDR1 LNHDA and CDR2 SQIVND (reference sequence). The trim removed 0 bases at V and 8 bases at J, leaving 8 bases unmatched. This CDR3 has 16 amino acids. CDR3 in amino acids: CASSIDLETGDEKLFF. CDR3 DNA sequence: TGTGCCAGTAGTATAGATCTGGAGACAGGGGACGAAAAACTGTTTTTT.

This chain links TRBV28 with TRBJ1-1; tentative D call: TRBD1 (6 bases). The CDR3 is 13 residues long. Germline V gene sequence: CDR1 MDHEN, CDR2 SYDVKM. V lost 3 bases, J lost 6 bases, and 11 bases lay in between. The CDR3 DNA is TGTGCCAGCAGTTTGGATTCAGGGGCTGAAGCTTTCTTT. It is translated as CASSLDSGAEAFF.

As concerns this clone: At one boundary the junction diverges from the germline segment, which might be a read error. V usage is TRBV18 and J usage is TRBJ1-6; 10 bases line up with TRBD1. The CDR3 totals 15 residues. The germline CDR1 and CDR2 sequences are KGHSH and LQKENI. The CDR3 bases are TGTGCCAACTCACCTCCGACAGGGGGCCGATCACCCCTCCACTTT. Translated: CANSPPTGGRSPLHF.

This clone turned up a few times. The chain couples TRBV2 to TRBJ2-3, with unresolved D. Germline V CDR1 and CDR2: SNHLY, FYNNEI. The germline V and J ends were trimmed by 8 bases and 0 bases, with 15 bases remaining between them. The CDR3 runs to 15 residues. CDR3 region: CASQASRQSTDTQYF. In nucleotides, the CDR3 is TGTGCCAGCCAGGCGAGTAGGCAGAGCACAGATACGCAGTATTTT.

V and J are TRBV27 and TRBJ2-1, with TRBD2 identical over 12 bases. Trimming took 2 bases from V and 4 from J; bases not matched to a gene: 6. Germline V gene data show CDR1 as MNHEY and CDR2 as SMNVEV (reference sequence). The CDR3 is 17 residues long. CDR3 in amino acids: CASSLMASGGAYNEQFF. CDR3 nucleotide sequence: TGTGCCAGCAGTTTAATGGCTAGCGGGGGGGCGTACAATGAGCAGTTCTTC.